Listed below are T cell receptor beta chains from one sample, sequenced in a study of T cells expressing NK-cell markers. TCRdb re-called the 5' RACE reads; one entry per CDR3 protein, DNA not given. The table gives a few hundred thousand distinct CDR3 sequences; the top ten clones make up around 5% of it. The sample taken for sequencing was blood T cells: a sorted CD56 or NKG2C T cell subset, CD4+ or CD8+ T cells, or bulk PBMC T cells (not recorded which). The receptor source for this set is a man between 18 and 69 years old in good health. The CDR3 runs from the conserved cysteine through the conserved F or W.

J gene: TRBJ1-5
V gene: TRBV12-3/TRBV12-4
CDR3 protein: CASSPRGGYSNQPQHF

J gene: TRBJ2-1
V gene: TRBV20-1
CDR3 protein: CSARDDSGGDYNEQFF

J gene: TRBJ2-1
V gene: TRBV19
CDR3 protein: CASRSGIKQFF

J gene: TRBJ2-2
V gene: TRBV11-2
CDR3 protein: CASSFSWAGARTNTGELFF

J gene: TRBJ2-2
V gene: TRBV2
CDR3 protein: CASSGLANTGELFF

J gene: TRBJ2-3
V gene: TRBV12-3/TRBV12-4
CDR3 protein: CASSLGYLAGSTDTQYF

J gene: TRBJ2-2
V gene: TRBV14
CDR3 protein: CASSQLAGPLGTGELFF

J gene: TRBJ1-5
V gene: TRBV28
CDR3 protein: CASRLPRAGDRGKSNQPQHF

J gene: TRBJ2-1
V gene: TRBV29-1
CDR3 protein: CSVEEGRAGFF

J gene: TRBJ1-1
V gene: TRBV2
CDR3 protein: CASRPTRNTEAFF

J gene: TRBJ2-1
V gene: TRBV7-3
CDR3 protein: CASSSTGYEQFF

J gene: TRBJ2-7
V gene: TRBV7-9
CDR3 protein: CASSRQSLGQYF

J gene: TRBJ1-5
V gene: TRBV28
CDR3 protein: CASSLGTGAVLAQPQHF

J gene: TRBJ2-1
V gene: TRBV20-1
CDR3 protein: CSALGRSSYNEQFF

J gene: TRBJ2-7
V gene: TRBV7-2
CDR3 protein: CASSSAGTGVSEQYF

J gene: TRBJ2-7
V gene: TRBV5-4
CDR3 protein: CASRLGTVAYEQYF

J gene: TRBJ2-5
V gene: TRBV6-2/TRBV6-3
CDR3 protein: CASSYVGASGGAWSKRKETQYF

J gene: TRBJ1-2
V gene: TRBV28
CDR3 protein: CASSLAQGRNYGYTF

J gene: TRBJ1-5
V gene: TRBV6-2/TRBV6-3
CDR3 protein: CASSGTANNQPQHF

J gene: TRBJ2-1
V gene: TRBV7-6
CDR3 protein: CASSLTPGAYNEQFF

J gene: TRBJ2-5
V gene: TRBV20-1
CDR3 protein: CSARAGGLTTQYF

J gene: TRBJ1-2
V gene: TRBV4-2
CDR3 protein: CASSQAPTSGQGMGYTF

J gene: TRBJ2-4
V gene: TRBV18
CDR3 protein: CASSPRGDGAKNIQYF

J gene: TRBJ2-3
V gene: TRBV12-3/TRBV12-4
CDR3 protein: CASSMMTTTDTQYF

J gene: TRBJ2-1
V gene: TRBV29-1
CDR3 protein: CSVFSVSSEQFF

J gene: TRBJ2-3
V gene: TRBV9
CDR3 protein: CASSPTPDTQYF

J gene: TRBJ2-2
V gene: TRBV12-3/TRBV12-4
CDR3 protein: CASRRLAGDNTGELFF

J gene: TRBJ2-5
V gene: TRBV19
CDR3 protein: CASSIWGQFQETQYF

J gene: TRBJ1-6
V gene: TRBV20-1
CDR3 protein: CSATGTGLSPLHF

J gene: TRBJ1-3
V gene: TRBV29-1
CDR3 protein: CSVLPGQGSGNTIYF

J gene: TRBJ2-1
V gene: TRBV11-2
CDR3 protein: CASSSPWGENSYNEQFF

J gene: TRBJ2-6
V gene: TRBV19
CDR3 protein: CASGTGPFGANVLTF

J gene: TRBJ2-1
V gene: TRBV10-3
CDR3 protein: CAISESEVAGVLNEQFF

J gene: TRBJ1-1
V gene: TRBV30
CDR3 protein: CAWSPRATEAFF

J gene: TRBJ2-3
V gene: TRBV7-8
CDR3 protein: CASNRGGDISTDTQYF

J gene: TRBJ1-5
V gene: TRBV10-3
CDR3 protein: CASKLDGPNQPQHF

J gene: TRBJ1-5
V gene: TRBV6-7
CDR3 protein: CATQQGGQPQHF

J gene: TRBJ1-1
V gene: TRBV11-1
CDR3 protein: CASSFAYTEAFF

J gene: TRBJ2-7
V gene: TRBV25-1
CDR3 protein: CASSPINSYEQYF

J gene: TRBJ2-7
V gene: TRBV21-1
CDR3 protein: CASSTIPQGPSSYEQYF

J gene: TRBJ2-1
V gene: TRBV27
CDR3 protein: CASSGSGLAGPNEQFF

J gene: TRBJ2-5
V gene: TRBV7-2
CDR3 protein: CASSGVIGGSQETQYF

J gene: TRBJ2-2
V gene: TRBV3-1
CDR3 protein: CASSRTPPGTGELFF

J gene: TRBJ1-1
V gene: TRBV7-8
CDR3 protein: CASTSELTGTEAFF

J gene: TRBJ2-1
V gene: TRBV5-1
CDR3 protein: CASSLVPTSGGSYNEQFF

J gene: TRBJ2-7
V gene: TRBV12-3/TRBV12-4
CDR3 protein: CASKLGVAYEQYF

J gene: TRBJ2-4
V gene: TRBV4-2
CDR3 protein: CASSQSLELRGTTKNIQYF

J gene: TRBJ1-1
V gene: TRBV7-6
CDR3 protein: CASSPEGRNTEAFF

J gene: TRBJ1-6
V gene: TRBV6-5
CDR3 protein: CASSPVIGQTMTLHF

J gene: TRBJ1-4
V gene: TRBV27
CDR3 protein: CASSQPGQPNEKLFF

J gene: TRBJ1-5
V gene: TRBV6-2/TRBV6-3
CDR3 protein: CASSPFRGTNQPQHF

J gene: TRBJ2-1
V gene: TRBV20-1
CDR3 protein: CSAKLNAGFEQFF

J gene: TRBJ1-4
V gene: TRBV6-5
CDR3 protein: CASSYSGLGEKLFF

J gene: TRBJ1-6
V gene: TRBV6-5
CDR3 protein: CASSYGDLYNSPLHF

J gene: TRBJ2-1
V gene: TRBV15
CDR3 protein: CATLLLGTDNEQFF

J gene: TRBJ2-3
V gene: TRBV12-3/TRBV12-4
CDR3 protein: CASSPGLADFTDTQYF

J gene: TRBJ2-3
V gene: TRBV7-2
CDR3 protein: CASSYQPLPTDTQYF